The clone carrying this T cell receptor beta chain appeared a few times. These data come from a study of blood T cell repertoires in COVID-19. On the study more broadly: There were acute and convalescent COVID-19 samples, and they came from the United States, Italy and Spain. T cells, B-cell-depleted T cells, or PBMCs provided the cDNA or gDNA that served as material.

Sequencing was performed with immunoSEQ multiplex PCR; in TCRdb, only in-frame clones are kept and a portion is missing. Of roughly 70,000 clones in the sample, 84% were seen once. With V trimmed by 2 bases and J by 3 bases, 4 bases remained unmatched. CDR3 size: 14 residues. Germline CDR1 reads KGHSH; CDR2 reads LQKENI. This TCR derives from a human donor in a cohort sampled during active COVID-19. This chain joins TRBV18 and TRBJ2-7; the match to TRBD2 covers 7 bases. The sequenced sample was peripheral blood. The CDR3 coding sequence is TGTGCCAGCTCACCAGCGACTAGCCTCTACGAGCAGTACTTC. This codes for CASSPATSLYEQYF.